Listed below are T cell receptor beta chains from one sample, sequenced in a study of blood T cell repertoires in COVID-19. Some clones are missing from TCRdb's copy, which holds only in-frame ones; the method was immunoSEQ multiplex PCR. The data contain 180,000 or so clones, more than 80% of them singletons. The source material was peripheral blood. These receptors all come from a woman aged 55-69 years with acute or convalescent COVID-19. Both conserved end residues are part of each CDR3. The order of the fields is J gene, clone size, D gene, V gene, CDR3 protein, CDR3 DNA. The D gene is left open where the match is weak. Expanded clones are given a class, and other clones once, few, many or no size at all.

j_call: TRBJ2-7
clone_size: once
d_call: TRBD1
v_call: TRBV28
cdr3_aa: CASTTGTGHVYEQYF
cdr3_nt: TGTGCCAGCACCACCGGGACAGGGCATGTCTACGAGCAGTACTTC

j_call: TRBJ1-4
clone_size: -
d_call: TRBD1
v_call: TRBV28
cdr3_aa: CASSLGQQNEKLFF
cdr3_nt: TGTGCCAGCAGTTTGGGACAGCAAAATGAAAAACTGTTTTTT

j_call: TRBJ2-7
clone_size: -
d_call: TRBD2
v_call: TRBV5-4
cdr3_aa: CASSLRTSGSYEQYF
cdr3_nt: TGTGCCAGCAGCCTTAGGACTAGCGGCTCCTACGAGCAGTACTTC

j_call: TRBJ2-1
clone_size: -
d_call: -
v_call: TRBV30
cdr3_aa: CAWSPLGGEQFF
cdr3_nt: TGTGCCTGGAGTCCCCTGGGGGGTGAGCAGTTCTTC

j_call: TRBJ2-2
clone_size: few
d_call: TRBD2
v_call: TRBV4-2
cdr3_aa: CASSQEYGTSDNGELFF
cdr3_nt: TGTGCCAGCAGCCAAGAGTATGGGACTAGCGATAACGGGGAGCTGTTTTTT

j_call: TRBJ1-2
clone_size: few
d_call: TRBD1
v_call: TRBV28
cdr3_aa: CASSARDRGLSGYTF
cdr3_nt: TGTGCCAGCAGTGCCCGGGACAGGGGGTTAAGTGGCTACACCTTC

j_call: TRBJ1-2
clone_size: many
d_call: -
v_call: TRBV29-1
cdr3_aa: CSVETEDYGYTF
cdr3_nt: TGCAGCGTTGAGACAGAGGACTATGGCTACACCTTC

j_call: TRBJ1-5
clone_size: -
d_call: TRBD1
v_call: TRBV19
cdr3_aa: CASTLRGTGYNQPQHF
cdr3_nt: TGTGCCAGTACCCTCCGGGGGACAGGGTACAATCAGCCCCAGCATTTT

j_call: TRBJ2-1
clone_size: -
d_call: -
v_call: TRBV6-6
cdr3_aa: CASSLASYNEQFF
cdr3_nt: TGTGCCAGCAGTCTAGCGAGTTACAATGAGCAGTTCTTC

j_call: TRBJ1-4
clone_size: once
d_call: TRBD1
v_call: TRBV7-9
cdr3_aa: CASSLDRGREKLFF
cdr3_nt: TGTGCCAGCAGCCTCGACAGGGGGCGCGAAAAACTGTTTTTT

j_call: TRBJ1-2
clone_size: once
d_call: -
v_call: TRBV27
cdr3_aa: CASSPRFQGGDGYTF
cdr3_nt: TGTGCCAGCAGTCCCCGCTTTCAGGGAGGGGATGGCTACACCTTC

j_call: TRBJ1-1
clone_size: -
d_call: -
v_call: TRBV29-1
cdr3_aa: CSVRPGPTEAFF
cdr3_nt: TGCAGCGTTCGGCCAGGGCCCACTGAAGCTTTCTTT

j_call: TRBJ1-3
clone_size: -
d_call: -
v_call: TRBV6-5
cdr3_aa: CASSGRGAKGNTIYF
cdr3_nt: TGTGCCAGCAGCGGCCGGGGGGCGAAAGGAAACACCATATATTTT

j_call: TRBJ1-2
clone_size: -
d_call: -
v_call: TRBV24-1
cdr3_aa: CATSDTNYGYTF
cdr3_nt: TGTGCCACCAGTGACACTAACTATGGCTACACCTTC

j_call: TRBJ1-5
clone_size: -
d_call: -
v_call: TRBV28
cdr3_aa: CATKRGGQSNQPQHF
cdr3_nt: TGTGCTACTAAAAGGGGTGGGCAGAGCAATCAGCCCCAGCATTTT

j_call: TRBJ1-1
clone_size: -
d_call: TRBD1
v_call: TRBV28
cdr3_aa: CASSLFGTGYTEAFF
cdr3_nt: TGTGCCAGCAGTTTATTTGGGACAGGGTACACTGAAGCTTTCTTT

j_call: TRBJ2-5
clone_size: few
d_call: TRBD2
v_call: TRBV5-8
cdr3_aa: CASSPGLAGQETQYF
cdr3_nt: TGTGCCAGCAGCCCAGGACTAGCGGGCCAAGAGACCCAGTACTTC

j_call: TRBJ2-6
clone_size: -
d_call: TRBD1
v_call: TRBV30
cdr3_aa: CASGTAGANVLTF
cdr3_nt: TGTGCCTCCGGGACAGCCGGGGCCAACGTCCTGACTTTC

j_call: TRBJ2-5
clone_size: -
d_call: TRBD1
v_call: TRBV6-1
cdr3_aa: CASSDWTTGPIQETQYF
cdr3_nt: TGTGCCAGCAGTGACTGGACGACAGGGCCGATCCAAGAGACCCAGTACTTC

j_call: TRBJ2-5
clone_size: -
d_call: -
v_call: TRBV27
cdr3_aa: CASSPPFQETQYF
cdr3_nt: TGTGCCAGCAGTCCCCCGTTCCAAGAGACCCAGTACTTC

j_call: TRBJ2-1
clone_size: -
d_call: -
v_call: TRBV7-3
cdr3_aa: CASSLMGRVDSYNEQFF
cdr3_nt: TGTGCCAGCAGCTTAATGGGTCGGGTAGACTCCTACAATGAGCAGTTCTTC

j_call: TRBJ1-1
clone_size: few
d_call: -
v_call: TRBV6-6
cdr3_aa: CASRPTGNTEAFF
cdr3_nt: TGTGCCAGCAGACCTACAGGGAACACTGAAGCTTTCTTT

j_call: TRBJ2-5
clone_size: -
d_call: -
v_call: TRBV19
cdr3_aa: CASSIMGAWGQETQYF
cdr3_nt: TGTGCCAGTAGTATAATGGGGGCCTGGGGGCAAGAGACCCAGTACTTC

j_call: TRBJ2-7
clone_size: -
d_call: -
v_call: TRBV7-9
cdr3_aa: CASSPRGYEQYF
cdr3_nt: TGTGCCAGCAGCCCCCGGGGCTACGAGCAGTACTTC

j_call: TRBJ2-1
clone_size: -
d_call: -
v_call: TRBV12-3/TRBV12-4
cdr3_aa: CASSLGFGMEQFF
cdr3_nt: TGTGCCAGCAGTTTAGGGTTCGGGATGGAGCAGTTCTTC

j_call: TRBJ1-3
clone_size: -
d_call: -
v_call: TRBV5-5
cdr3_aa: CASSWAHGNTIYF
cdr3_nt: TGTGCCAGCAGCTGGGCTCATGGGAACACCATATATTTT

j_call: TRBJ2-1
clone_size: -
d_call: TRBD2
v_call: TRBV9
cdr3_aa: CASSVGRAGLAGNEQFF
cdr3_nt: TGTGCCAGCAGCGTAGGGCGGGCGGGACTAGCGGGCAATGAGCAGTTCTTC

j_call: TRBJ2-5
clone_size: -
d_call: TRBD1
v_call: TRBV5-1
cdr3_aa: CASSWTGREETQYF
cdr3_nt: TGCGCCAGCAGCTGGACAGGGAGAGAAGAGACCCAGTACTTC

j_call: TRBJ1-2
clone_size: -
d_call: TRBD1
v_call: TRBV12-3/TRBV12-4
cdr3_aa: CASIFQGAPGYTF
cdr3_nt: TGTGCCAGCATTTTTCAGGGGGCGCCTGGCTACACCTTC

j_call: TRBJ2-7
clone_size: -
d_call: -
v_call: TRBV4-1
cdr3_aa: CASSQDRTAYEQYF
cdr3_nt: TGCGCCAGCAGCCAAGATCGGACAGCCTACGAGCAGTACTTC

j_call: TRBJ1-1
clone_size: -
d_call: -
v_call: TRBV7-9
cdr3_aa: CASSPFRSEEAFF
cdr3_nt: TGTGCCAGCAGCCCTTTCCGGAGTGAGGAAGCTTTCTTT

j_call: TRBJ2-1
clone_size: -
d_call: -
v_call: TRBV5-1
cdr3_aa: CATAREGSTYNEQFF
cdr3_nt: TGCGCCACCGCAAGGGAAGGGAGTACCTACAATGAGCAGTTCTTC

j_call: TRBJ1-1
clone_size: once
d_call: -
v_call: TRBV27
cdr3_aa: CASSFVGIGGDSAEAFF
cdr3_nt: TGTGCCAGCAGTTTTGTGGGGATCGGGGGGGACTCTGCTGAAGCTTTCTTT

j_call: TRBJ2-5
clone_size: -
d_call: TRBD1
v_call: TRBV27
cdr3_aa: CASSSYRGSRQETQYF
cdr3_nt: TGTGCCAGCAGTAGCTACAGGGGGAGCCGGCAAGAGACCCAGTACTTC

j_call: TRBJ1-1
clone_size: -
d_call: -
v_call: TRBV5-1
cdr3_aa: CASSLAGTAGDTEAFF
cdr3_nt: TGCGCCAGCAGCTTGGCGGGTACCGCGGGGGACACTGAAGCTTTCTTT

j_call: TRBJ1-5
clone_size: -
d_call: -
v_call: TRBV14
cdr3_aa: CASSASASLTEPLQSQPQHF
cdr3_nt: TGTGCCAGCAGCGCCTCCGCCTCTTTAACAGAACCGCTACAAAGTCAGCCCCAGCATTTT

j_call: TRBJ2-2
clone_size: -
d_call: -
v_call: TRBV5-4
cdr3_aa: CASSLELNTGELFF
cdr3_nt: TGTGCCAGCAGCTTGGAACTAAACACCGGGGAGCTGTTTTTT

j_call: TRBJ2-1
clone_size: -
d_call: TRBD2
v_call: TRBV6-1
cdr3_aa: CASSGTARTSGSHRDEQFF
cdr3_nt: TGTGCCAGCAGTGGGACCGCCCGGACTAGCGGGAGCCATAGGGATGAGCAGTTCTTC

j_call: TRBJ1-1
clone_size: -
d_call: -
v_call: TRBV28
cdr3_aa: CASILGRGTEAFF
cdr3_nt: TGTGCCAGCATTCTCGGACGGGGCACTGAAGCTTTCTTT

j_call: TRBJ1-2
clone_size: -
d_call: -
v_call: TRBV28
cdr3_aa: CASSLYSAHYSYGYTF
cdr3_nt: TGTGCCAGCAGTTTATATTCTGCCCACTACTCCTATGGCTACACCTTC

j_call: TRBJ1-2
clone_size: -
d_call: TRBD1
v_call: TRBV9
cdr3_aa: CASSEGQGYGYTF
cdr3_nt: TGTGCCAGCAGCGAAGGACAGGGCTATGGCTACACCTTC

j_call: TRBJ1-5
clone_size: few
d_call: -
v_call: TRBV28
cdr3_aa: CASSLFRDTQPQHF
cdr3_nt: TGTGCCAGCAGTTTATTCAGGGATACCCAGCCCCAGCATTTT

j_call: TRBJ1-4
clone_size: -
d_call: -
v_call: TRBV19
cdr3_aa: CASLGLANEKLFF
cdr3_nt: TGTGCCAGTTTGGGGCTGGCTAATGAAAAACTGTTTTTT

j_call: TRBJ1-2
clone_size: -
d_call: TRBD1
v_call: TRBV6-5
cdr3_aa: CASGNGQGVYGYTF
cdr3_nt: TGTGCCAGCGGGAACGGACAGGGGGTTTATGGCTACACCTTC

j_call: TRBJ2-5
clone_size: -
d_call: TRBD1
v_call: TRBV6-5
cdr3_aa: CASHTGGRLETQYF
cdr3_nt: TGTGCCAGCCATACAGGGGGGCGTTTGGAGACCCAGTACTTC

j_call: TRBJ2-7
clone_size: -
d_call: TRBD2
v_call: TRBV7-6
cdr3_aa: CASGLLASGPYEQYF
cdr3_nt: TGTGCCAGCGGGCTCTTGGCTAGCGGCCCCTACGAGCAGTACTTC

j_call: TRBJ1-1
clone_size: -
d_call: TRBD1
v_call: TRBV15
cdr3_aa: CATSSGQGWTEAFF
cdr3_nt: TGTGCCACCAGCAGTGGACAGGGGTGGACTGAAGCTTTCTTT

j_call: TRBJ2-3
clone_size: -
d_call: -
v_call: TRBV2
cdr3_aa: CASIPRGSTQIGGTQYF
cdr3_nt: TGTGCCAGCATTCCCCGGGGGTCCACCCAAATCGGCGGTACGCAGTATTTT

j_call: TRBJ2-3
clone_size: once
d_call: TRBD2
v_call: TRBV28
cdr3_aa: CASSLGAGVTDTQYF
cdr3_nt: TGTGCCAGCAGTTTAGGAGCGGGGGTCACAGATACGCAGTATTTT